The 20 T cell receptor beta chains listed next were all sequenced from one sample in a study of blood T cell repertoires in COVID-19. The method was immunoSEQ multiplex PCR; TCRdb's version includes in-frame clones alone and lacks a portion of them. Of about 180,000 clones listed, roughly 82% are singletons. The specimen was peripheral blood. The receptors were sampled from a woman aged 70 to 79 with acute or convalescent COVID-19.

The chain is built from TRBV30 and TRBJ1-6; D perhaps matches TRBD1 (5 bases). V lost 6 bases, J lost 10 bases, and 19 bases lay in between. The CDR3 has 14 residues. Germline CDR1 GTSNPN, CDR2 SVGIG (reference sequence). This CDR3 is CACDPPGTASPLHF. The DNA of the CDR3 is TGTGCCTGTGACCCTCCCGGGACTGCATCACCCCTCCACTTT.

This chain joins TRBV28 and TRBJ1-5, with D possibly being TRBD1 (6 bases). V was trimmed by 4 bases and J by 1 base, leaving 20 bases between them. The germline V gene has CDR1 MDHEN and CDR2 SYDVKM. The CDR3 has 18 residues. The CDR3 DNA follows: TGTGCCAGCAGTTCCCTCGGGGCCTACCAGGGGAGCAATCAGCCCCAGCATTTT. Amino acids: CASSSLGAYQGSNQPQHF.

This clone was observed a handful of times. The rearrangement uses TRBV4-1 and TRBJ1-4; TRBD1 agrees at 7 bases. Germline V gene sequence: CDR1 MGHRA, CDR2 YSYEKL. The V and J ends lost 1 base and 8 bases, in that order; junction bases with no gene match: 13. The CDR3 runs to 17 residues. For the CDR3, the DNA is TGCGCCAGCAGCCAAGGGGGGCGGACAGGACGAGTCGAAAAACTGTTTTTT. Protein sequence: CASSQGGRTGRVEKLFF.

This clone was found once. The chain links TRBV4-3 to TRBJ2-3, with D possibly being TRBD2 (6 bases). V lost 0 bases to trimming and J lost 4 bases, with 11 bases between them. Germline lookup yields CDR1 LGHNA and CDR2 YSLEER. CDR3 size: 15 residues. CDR3 protein: CASSQDTGEADTQYF. In nucleotides, the CDR3 is TGCGCCAGCAGCCAAGACACGGGAGAAGCAGATACGCAGTATTTT.

This chain joins TRBV7-2 and TRBJ2-7; no reliable D call. The V gene's germline CDR1 is SGHTA and CDR2 FQGNSA. The CDR3 contains 13 residues. V dropped 7 bases and J dropped 3 bases, with 13 bases sitting between them. The CDR3, as DNA: TGTGCCAGCACCCAAGTTCTCGGCTACGAGCAGTACTTC. This translates into CASTQVLGYEQYF. The whole variable domain, filled in from reference TRBV7-2 and TRBJ2-7, reads GAGVSQSPSNKVTEKGKDVELRCDPISGHTALYWYRQSLGQGLEFLIYFQGNSAPDKSGLPSDRFSAERTGGSVSTLTIQRTQQEDSAVYLCASTQVLGYEQYFGPGTRLTVT.

V is TRBV4-1 and J is TRBJ2-3; 8 bases agree with TRBD2. CDR3 length: 16 amino acids. Trimming removed 3 bases from V and 7 bases from J; junction bases left unmatched: 12. Germline V lookup: CDR1 MGHRA, CDR2 YSYEKL. CDR3 region: CASSQSGTRGPHTQYF. The DNA for the CDR3 is TGCGCCAGCAGCCAGTCCGGGACTAGAGGACCGCATACGCAGTATTTT.

The genes are TRBV7-9 and TRBJ2-3, with D possibly matching TRBD1 (6 bases). This CDR3 comprises 15 residues. V was cut by 0 bases and J by 1 base, with 8 bases left in between. Germline V gene data show CDR1 as SEHNR and CDR2 as FQNEAQ (reference sequence). The CDR3 reads CASSLAQGRTDTQYF. CDR3 sequence (DNA): TGTGCCAGCAGCTTAGCCCAGGGGCGCACAGATACGCAGTATTTT. Supplemented by reference TRBV7-9 and TRBJ2-3, the full variable domain reads DTGVSQNPRHKITKRGQNVTFRCDPISEHNRLYWYRQTLGQGPEFLTYFQNEAQLEKSRLLSDRFSAERPKGSFSTLEIQRTEQGDSAMYLCASSLAQGRTDTQYFGPGTRLTVL.

The rearrangement links TRBV28 to TRBJ1-3, with D possibly matching TRBD1 (5 bases). V dropped 6 bases and J dropped 4 bases, with 13 bases sitting between them. Germline lookup yields CDR1 MDHEN and CDR2 SYDVKM. The CDR3 runs to 14 residues. This CDR3 is CASSPGGTGNTIYF. Written as DNA, the CDR3 is TGTGCCAGCAGCCCTGGGGGGACGGGAAACACCATATATTTT. The full variable domain, its missing parts supplied by reference TRBV28 and TRBJ1-3, is DVKVTQSSRYLVKRTGEKVFLECVQDMDHENMFWYRQDPGLGLRLIYFSYDVKMKEKGDIPEGYSVSREKKERFSLILESASTNQTSMYLCASSPGGTGNTIYFGEGSWLTVV.

The J gene is TRBJ1-2, the V gene TRBV5-6; TRBD1 aligns across 9 bases. CDR3 size: 13 residues. J gave up 3 bases and V 6 bases, and 3 bases lay outside the gene matches. The V gene's germline CDR1 is SGHDT and CDR2 YYEEEE. This CDR3 reads CASNRGRDYGYTF. CDR3 sequence (DNA): TGTGCCAGCAACAGGGGGCGGGACTATGGCTACACCTTC.

J is TRBJ2-2 and V is TRBV5-1; TRBD1 matches 7 bases. Trimming cost V 4 bases and J 2 bases; bases outside gene matches: 14. The germline gives CDR1 SGHRS, CDR2 YFSETQ. This CDR3 is built from 18 residues. CDR3 sequence: CASSLRAPGQFNTGELFF. The CDR3 DNA reads TGCGCCAGCAGCCTCCGGGCTCCGGGACAGTTTAACACCGGGGAGCTGTTTTTT.

This chain connects TRBV28 to TRBJ1-2; D is perhaps TRBD1 (6 bases). This CDR3 is built from 14 residues. Trimming removed 8 bases from V and 4 bases from J, with 17 bases in between. CDR1 is MDHEN and CDR2 is SYDVKM in the germline V gene. CDR3 region: CASLGTGFSYGYTF. CDR3 DNA sequence: TGTGCCAGCCTCGGCACAGGGTTTTCCTATGGCTACACCTTC.

The V and J genes are TRBV28 and TRBJ1-6, with a tentative D call TRBD1 (6 bases). The V end was cut by 8 bases, the J end by 6 bases, with 8 bases between. This CDR3 has 12 amino acids. Germline values: CDR1 MDHEN, CDR2 SYDVKM. The CDR3 DNA sequence: TGTGCCAGCGTCAGGGGTAATTCACCCCTCCACTTT. This encodes CASVRGNSPLHF.

Only a few counts were recorded for this clone. The V call is TRBV24-1, the J call TRBJ2-7; 13 bases fit TRBD2. CDR1 is KGHDR and CDR2 is SFDVKD in the germline V gene. Trimming removed 7 bases from V and 5 bases from J; junction bases left unmatched: 7. This CDR3 comprises 15 residues. CDR3 amino acids: CATSATGLAGDEQYF. The DNA for the CDR3 is TGTGCCACCAGCGCCACAGGACTAGCGGGAGACGAGCAGTACTTC.

The chain carries TRBV28 and TRBJ1-2; 7 bases are a match to TRBD1. CDR3 length: 16 residues. CDR1 is MDHEN and CDR2 is SYDVKM in the germline V gene. V dropped 4 bases and J dropped 1; count of bases not matched to a gene: 9. The CDR3 region has the DNA TGTGCCAGCAGTTCTGCAACAGGGGATTTTAACTATGGCTACACCTTC. This translates into CASSSATGDFNYGYTF.

The rearrangement joins TRBV20-1 to TRBJ2-3, with D possibly being TRBD2 (6 bases). The CDR3 totals 11 residues. CDR1 is DFQATT and CDR2 is SNEGSKA in the germline V gene (reference sequence). V was cut by 6 bases and J by 5 bases, with 9 bases left in between. The DNA of the CDR3 is TGCAGTGCCCCGGAGGGAGATACGCAGTATTTT. Amino acid sequence: CSAPEGDTQYF.

This rearrangement joins TRBV10-3 to TRBJ2-2, with D perhaps matching TRBD1 (6 bases). Germline CDR1 is ENHRY and CDR2 is SYGVKD. V was shortened by 3 bases and J by 1 base, with 12 bases between the two germline ends. This CDR3 has 16 amino acids. The chain's CDR3 is CAISEPGQVNTGELFF. The CDR3 nucleotides read TGTGCCATCAGTGAACCGGGACAAGTGAACACCGGGGAGCTGTTTTTT.

J is TRBJ1-2 and V is TRBV24-1, with 11 nucleotides matching TRBD1. This CDR3 has 12 residues. CDR1 is KGHDR and CDR2 is SFDVKD in the germline V gene. J gave up 4 bases and V 10 bases, and 1 base lay outside the gene matches. In nucleotides, the CDR3 is TGTGCCACGGGACAGGGGGGCTATGGCTACACCTTC. Residues: CATGQGGYGYTF.

The chain carries TRBV3-1 (or the pseudogene TRBV3-2) and TRBJ1-2; D might be TRBD1 (5 bases). V lost 1 base, J lost 7 bases, and 13 bases lay in between. The CDR3 is 14 amino acids. Germline V gene data show CDR1 as LGHDT and CDR2 as YNNKEL (reference sequence). The CDR3 nucleotides read TGTGCCAGCAGCCAAGTGCGGGGGGTGGGTGGCTACACCTTC. Protein sequence: CASSQVRGVGGYTF.

The chain is built from TRBV27 and TRBJ2-1, with 9 positions matching TRBD1. J lost 6 bases, V lost 5 bases, and 14 bases had no gene match. The germline CDR1 and CDR2 sequences are MNHEY and SMNVEV (reference sequence). There are 17 residues in the CDR3. The CDR3 reads CASSILQGQGLLNEQFF. The CDR3 DNA reads as TGTGCCAGCAGTATACTTCAGGGACAGGGTCTTCTCAATGAGCAGTTCTTC.

This clone is a singleton in its sample. The chain couples TRBV14 to TRBJ2-3; 7 nucleotides match TRBD1. Germline CDR1 SGHDN, CDR2 FVKESK. This CDR3 region has 16 residues. The ends lost 3 bases at V and 2 bases at J; junction bases unmatched: 8. The CDR3 bases are TGTGCCAGCAGCCAGGCGACAGGGATCCCCACAGATACGCAGTATTTT. It specifies CASSQATGIPTDTQYF.